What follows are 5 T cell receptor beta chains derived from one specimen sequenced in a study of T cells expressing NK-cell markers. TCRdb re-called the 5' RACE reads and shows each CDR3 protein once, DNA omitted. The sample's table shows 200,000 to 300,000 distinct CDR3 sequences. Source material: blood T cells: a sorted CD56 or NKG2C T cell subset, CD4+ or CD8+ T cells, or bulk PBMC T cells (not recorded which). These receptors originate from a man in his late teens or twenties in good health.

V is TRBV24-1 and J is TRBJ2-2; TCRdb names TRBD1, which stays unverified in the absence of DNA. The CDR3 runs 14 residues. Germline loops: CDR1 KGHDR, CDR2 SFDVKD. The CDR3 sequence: CATSDSPLIGELFF.

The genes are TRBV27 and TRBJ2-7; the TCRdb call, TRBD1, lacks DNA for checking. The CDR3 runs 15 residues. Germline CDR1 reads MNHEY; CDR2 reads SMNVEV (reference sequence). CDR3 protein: CASSLSRTGGYEQYF.

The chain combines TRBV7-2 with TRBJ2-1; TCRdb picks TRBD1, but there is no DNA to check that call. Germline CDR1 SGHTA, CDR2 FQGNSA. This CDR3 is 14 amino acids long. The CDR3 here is CASTTRTGPNEQFF.

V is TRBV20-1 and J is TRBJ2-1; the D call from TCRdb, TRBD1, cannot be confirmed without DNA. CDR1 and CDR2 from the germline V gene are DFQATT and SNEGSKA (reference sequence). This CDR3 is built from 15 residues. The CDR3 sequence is CSARRFREIDNEQFF.

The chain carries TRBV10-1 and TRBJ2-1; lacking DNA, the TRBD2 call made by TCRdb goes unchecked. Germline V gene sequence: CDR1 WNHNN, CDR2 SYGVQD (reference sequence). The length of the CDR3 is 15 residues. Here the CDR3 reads CASSERGRVHDEQFF.